This TCR beta chain was sequenced during a study of CD8 T cells in ankylosing spondylitis. TCRdb re-called the 5' RACE reads through MiXCR, storing one row per CDR3 protein. The sample records about 450,000 distinct CDR3 sequences, approximately 26% being singletons. Concerning this clonotype itself: Its target is unknown.

Whole-study results and caveats: CD8+ cells made up the disease-linked clones, which were relatively rare in peripheral blood. Blood from ankylosing spondylitis patients appeared to carry a characteristic roughly 8-variant TCR beta motif. As reported, disease-linked clones showed significant enrichment in matched ankylosing spondylitis synovial fluid. Past research had described some motif variants in reactive arthritis synovial fluid and blood.

V was clipped by 4 bases and J by 5 bases; unmatched bases: 16. Germline V gives CDR1 MNHEY, CDR2 SVGAGI. The CDR3 is 17 residues long. This receptor was identified in a male donor with ankylosing spondylitis. J is TRBJ1-2 and V is TRBV6-5; 7 bases are a match to TRBD1. Sample: blood, either unsorted or a sorted T cell fraction (not recorded which). The CDR3 here is CASSLTDTDRAVYGYTF. CDR3 coding DNA: TGTGCCAGCAGTTTGACCGACACCGACAGGGCGGTATATGGCTACACCTTC.